This passage covers 32 T cell receptor beta chains from one sample sequenced in a study of cytomegalovirus exposure and HLA in healthy donors. The repertoire was sequenced with immunoSEQ multiplex PCR; TCRdb's copy has only in-frame clones and lacks some. The data show 200,000 to 250,000 clones, under 95% seen once. The specimen sequenced was PBMCs. The receptor source for this set is a woman between 18 and 29 years old in good health and CMV-seronegative.

Only one count was recorded for this clone. This chain links TRBV2 with TRBJ2-1; D is undetermined. V was trimmed by 8 bases and J by 2 bases, leaving 19 bases between them. Germline CDR1 is SNHLY and CDR2 is FYNNEI. The length of the CDR3 is 16 residues. The CDR3 sequence: CASFLFRAPTYNEQFF. The CDR3, as DNA: TGTGCCAGCTTTCTCTTCCGCGCCCCAACCTACAATGAGCAGTTCTTC.

The V gene is TRBV6-1, the J gene TRBJ2-1; 9 positions agree with TRBD1. The CDR3 contains 13 residues. Germline V gives CDR1 MNHNS, CDR2 SASEGT. Germline trimming cut 7 bases from V and 4 bases from J; bases unmatched to any gene: 2. CDR3 protein: CASIDRGYNEQFF. CDR3 DNA sequence: TGTGCCAGCATAGACAGGGGGTACAATGAGCAGTTCTTC.

J is TRBJ2-1 and V is TRBV18; perhaps TRBD2 as D (6 bases). The CDR3 runs 15 residues. V was pared by 2 bases and J by 3 bases, with 11 bases between. Germline V gene lookup returns CDR1 KGHSH and CDR2 LQKENI. Here the CDR3 reads CASSPVSGSYNEQFF. CDR3 in DNA: TGTGCCAGCTCACCAGTTAGCGGAAGCTACAATGAGCAGTTCTTC.

The rearrangement joins TRBV5-6 to TRBJ1-3; the D gene is possibly TRBD1 (5 bases). The CDR3 extends over 15 amino acids. CDR1 and CDR2 from the germline V gene are SGHDT and YYEEEE. Trimming shortened V by 4 bases and J by 2 bases, and 13 bases separated the two germline ends. The CDR3 loop reads CASSRGVWAGNTIYF. The CDR3 DNA reads TGTGCCAGCAGCCGGGGGGTTTGGGCTGGAAACACCATATATTTT.

The V call is TRBV9, the J call TRBJ2-1, with 9 nucleotides matching TRBD1. Per the germline V gene, CDR1 is SGDLS and CDR2 is YYNGEE. The CDR3 consists of 19 residues. The V segment lost 4 bases and the J segment 2 bases; nucleotides outside the gene matches: 16. The CDR3 region is CASSWKGTGPTSTYNEQFF. CDR3 in DNA: TGTGCCAGCAGCTGGAAAGGGACAGGGCCAACGAGTACCTACAATGAGCAGTTCTTC.

This chain joins TRBV4-2 and TRBJ1-3; possibly TRBD1 for D (5 bases). This CDR3 spans 16 amino acids. Germline V gene data show CDR1 as LGHNA and CDR2 as YNFKEQ. Between the trimmed V and J ends, which lost 3 bases and 0 bases, there was a span of 12 bases. The CDR3 DNA is TGTGCCAGCAGCCAGGCGGAGACAGACTCTGGAAACACCATATATTTT. It encodes CASSQAETDSGNTIYF.

The chain links TRBV6-1 to TRBJ2-7, with 8 bases that match TRBD1. V gave up 5 bases and J gave up 3 bases; unmatched junction bases: 9. The CDR3 is made up of 15 amino acids. CDR1 and CDR2 from the germline V gene are MNHNS and SASEGT. CDR3 sequence: CASSLTIGQGYEQYF. The CDR3 nucleotides are TGTGCCAGCAGTCTAACGATCGGACAGGGCTACGAGCAGTACTTC.

The table lists this clone with a count of one. The J gene is TRBJ2-7, the V gene TRBV5-3; D possibly corresponds to TRBD1 (6 bases). TRBV5-3 carries the ORF label, with uncertain function. The CDR3 contains 17 residues. Trimming cost V 4 bases and J 5 bases, with 25 bases left between them. The CDR3 sequence: CARSPRGQLAFPNEQYF. CDR3 in DNA: TGTGCCAGAAGCCCTCGAGGACAGTTGGCTTTTCCGAACGAGCAGTACTTC.

The V call is TRBV7-8, the J call TRBJ2-3; TRBD1 matches 8 bases. The germline CDR1 and CDR2 sequences are SGHVS and FQNEAQ. Unmatched junction bases numbered 9, after V lost 5 bases and J lost 5 bases. The CDR3 covers 15 residues. The chain's CDR3 is CASSPVRGPVDTQYF. The CDR3 coding sequence is TGTGCCAGCAGCCCCGTCAGGGGGCCGGTAGATACGCAGTATTTT. The entire variable domain, with the rest obtained from reference TRBV7-8 and TRBJ2-3, is as follows: GAGVSQSPRYKVAKRGQDVALRCDPISGHVSLFWYQQALGQGPEFLTYFQNEAQLDKSGLPSDRFFAERPEGSVSTLKIQRTQQEDSAVYLCASSPVRGPVDTQYFGPGTRLTVL.

V and J are TRBV2 and TRBJ1-2, with D possibly being TRBD1 (5 bases). Germline assignment: CDR1 SNHLY and CDR2 FYNNEI. The CDR3 covers 14 residues. V lost 1 base and J lost 0, with 6 bases in between. CDR3 loop: CASSEGQTNYGYTF. The DNA for the CDR3 is TGTGCCAGCAGTGAAGGACAGACTAACTATGGCTACACCTTC.

A single count supports this clone. The rearrangement uses TRBV20-1 and TRBJ2-7; D might be TRBD1 (6 bases). Trimming pared 6 bases from V and 3 bases from J, leaving 9 bases between. Per germline, CDR1 DFQATT and CDR2 SNEGSKA (reference sequence). The CDR3 has 11 amino acids. CDR3 coding DNA: TGCAGTGCCGGACAGCACTACGAGCAGTACTTC. This translates into CSAGQHYEQYF.

This clone was counted a single time. V gene TRBV30 combines with J gene TRBJ2-1; 8 nucleotides line up with TRBD2. V lost 3 bases to trimming and J lost 6 bases; unmatched junction nucleotides: 7. The CDR3 is 14 residues long. The V gene's germline CDR1 is GTSNPN and CDR2 SVGIG (reference sequence). The CDR3 bases are TGTGCCTGGAGGCCCCCGGGAGGGCTCAATGAGCAGTTCTTC. Protein sequence: CAWRPPGGLNEQFF.

V usage is TRBV30 and J usage is TRBJ2-1; tentative D call: TRBD1 (5 bases). CDR1 and CDR2 from the germline V gene are GTSNPN and SVGIG (reference sequence). CDR3 size: 14 residues. V shed 3 bases and J shed 4 bases, with 13 bases lying between them. The CDR3: CAWRQVREYNEQFF. The CDR3 DNA reads TGTGCCTGGAGACAGGTCAGAGAGTACAATGAGCAGTTCTTC. Complete variable domain (other parts from reference TRBV30 and TRBJ2-1): SQTIHQWPATLVQPVGSPLSLECTVEGTSNPNLYWYRQAAGRGLQLLFYSVGIGQISSEVPQNLSASRPQDRQFILSSKKLLLSDSGFYLCAWRQVREYNEQFFGPGTRLTVL.

V and J are TRBV6-5 and TRBJ2-3; 7 positions agree with TRBD2. CDR1 MNHEY and CDR2 SVGAGI come from the germline V gene. The CDR3 loop spans 15 amino acids. J lost 3 bases, V lost 2 bases, and 5 bases had no gene match. CDR3 amino acids: CASSYRGDQTDTQYF. CDR3 coding DNA: TGTGCCAGCAGTTACCGGGGGGACCAAACAGATACGCAGTATTTT.

CDR3 nucleotides: TGTGCCACCAGCAGGTATAGCGGGGGCACCTACGAGCAGTACTTC. This gives the protein CATSRYSGGTYEQYF. V usage is TRBV15 and J usage is TRBJ2-7, with 9 bases that match TRBD2. CDR3 length: 15 amino acids. CDR1 is LNHNV, CDR2 YYDKDF, per germline (reference sequence). The V gene end was trimmed by 3 bases and the J gene end by 2 bases; junction bases not matched to a gene: 5.

The rearrangement links TRBV9 to TRBJ2-3; 9 nucleotides agree with TRBD1. V lost 4 bases to trimming and J lost 1 base; unmatched junction nucleotides: 1. The CDR3 runs to 14 residues. From germline, CDR1 is SGDLS and CDR2 YYNGEE. CDR3 loop: CASSWTGGTDTQYF. DNA of the CDR3: TGTGCCAGCAGCTGGACAGGGGGCACAGATACGCAGTATTTT.

The gene calls are TRBV19 and TRBJ2-7; unclear D gene. CDR1 is LNHDA and CDR2 is SQIVND in the germline V gene (reference sequence). The ends were cut back, 1 base at V and 3 bases at J, with 13 bases in the middle. The CDR3 runs 15 residues. CDR3 residues: CASSIAFTPLYEQYF. The CDR3 DNA is TGTGCCAGTAGTATAGCCTTTACTCCCCTCTACGAGCAGTACTTC.

The rearrangement joins TRBV15 to TRBJ1-1, with 7 bases fitting TRBD1. V was pared by 1 base and J by 3 bases, with 2 bases of the junction left unmatched. Germline V gene lookup returns CDR1 LNHNV and CDR2 YYDKDF (reference sequence). The CDR3 has 14 residues. CDR3 bases: TGTGCCACCAGCAGAGGCAGGGGGGACACTGAAGCTTTCTTT. Its translation: CATSRGRGDTEAFF.

This sequence joins TRBV19 and TRBJ2-1; D perhaps matches TRBD2 (6 bases). V lost 6 bases to trimming and J lost 6 bases, with 24 bases between them. Germline V gene sequence: CDR1 LNHDA, CDR2 SQIVND (reference sequence). The CDR3 contains 17 residues. Here the CDR3 reads CASRNMGPGGMVNEQFF. CDR3 coding DNA: TGTGCCAGTAGAAATATGGGCCCCGGCGGGATGGTCAATGAGCAGTTCTTC.

This clone was seen more than once but under ten times. The chain recombines TRBV11-2 with TRBJ1-2, with a weak D call TRBD1 (5 bases). CDR3 length: 14 residues. Per germline, CDR1 SGHAT and CDR2 FQNNGV. V was pared by 4 bases and J by 5 bases, with 14 bases between. CDR3 region: CASSSTALIYGYTF. CDR3 DNA sequence: TGTGCCAGCAGCTCGACAGCCCTTATTTATGGCTACACCTTC.

V usage is TRBV7-6 and J usage is TRBJ1-4; TRBD1 agrees at 7 bases. CDR1 is SGHVS and CDR2 is FNYEAQ in the germline V gene. CDR3 length: 16 residues. After removal of 8 bases from V and 3 bases from J, the junction contained 12 bases not matched to a gene. The CDR3 coding sequence is TGTGCCAGCCCTGCTAAATCGGGGACAGCTAATGAAAAACTGTTTTTT. As protein: CASPAKSGTANEKLFF.

The rearrangement links TRBV5-6 to TRBJ2-7; tentative D call: TRBD2 (6 bases). The germline CDR1 and CDR2 sequences are SGHDT and YYEEEE. V was cut by 2 bases and J by 3 bases, with 18 bases left in between. This CDR3 region has 16 residues. This chain's CDR3 is CASSFLSGVRSYEQYF. The CDR3 DNA reads TGTGCCAGCAGCTTTCTATCGGGAGTCCGTAGCTACGAGCAGTACTTC.

The J gene is TRBJ2-3, the V gene TRBV7-9; no clear D. V was shortened by 1 base and J by 3 bases, with 8 bases between the two germline ends. The CDR3 is made up of 14 amino acids. The germline V gene has CDR1 SEHNR and CDR2 FQNEAQ (reference sequence). CDR3 sequence (DNA): TGTGCCAGCAGCTTAGATTTGGCTACAGATACGCAGTATTTT. Encoded protein: CASSLDLATDTQYF.

This chain joins TRBV25-1 and TRBJ1-1, with a weak D call TRBD1 (5 bases). Germline V gene lookup returns CDR1 MGHDK and CDR2 SYGVNS. V was trimmed by 5 bases and J by 4 bases, leaving 17 bases between them. This CDR3 spans 15 amino acids. CDR3 loop: CASSNPGGDGTEAFF. CDR3 coding DNA: TGTGCCAGCAGTAACCCGGGGGGGGACGGCACTGAAGCTTTCTTT.

The rearrangement uses TRBV2 and TRBJ2-7, with D unresolved. Trimming left V 3 bases short and J 2 bases short, with 11 bases between. Germline CDR1 is SNHLY and CDR2 is FYNNEI. This CDR3 has 14 amino acids. CDR3 region: CASSERNTAYEQYF. The CDR3 nucleotides read TGTGCCAGCAGTGAGAGGAACACGGCCTACGAGCAGTACTTC.

In its sample, this clone was seen once. V gene TRBV5-1 combines with J gene TRBJ2-5; possibly TRBD2 for D (5 bases). The CDR3 consists of 15 residues. Germline values: CDR1 SGHRS, CDR2 YFSETQ. V lost 0 bases, J lost 5 bases, and 14 bases lay in between. The CDR3 sequence is CASSLGRDLSETQYF. In DNA form, the CDR3 reads TGCGCCAGCAGCTTGGGTCGGGATCTGTCGGAGACCCAGTACTTC.

J is TRBJ1-3 and V is TRBV18, with a tentative D call TRBD1 (5 bases). Germline V CDR1 and CDR2: KGHSH, LQKENI. The CDR3 is 15 residues long. The ends were cut back, 6 bases at V and 0 bases at J, with 12 bases in the middle. CDR3 sequence: CASSTDSPSGNTIYF. The DNA of the CDR3 is TGTGCCAGCTCGACCGACAGCCCCTCTGGAAACACCATATATTTT.

The V and J genes are TRBV9 and TRBJ1-1; D not certain. Germline CDR1 reads SGDLS; CDR2 reads YYNGEE. V lost 2 bases, J lost 1 base, and 12 bases lay in between. CDR3 size: 15 residues. The DNA of the CDR3 is TGTGCCAGCAGCGTGGTATTAGGAGGGAACACTGAAGCTTTCTTT. This encodes CASSVVLGGNTEAFF.

The genes are TRBV29-1 and TRBJ1-3; D is unresolved. CDR3 length equals 14 residues. Trimming took off 4 bases at V and 6 bases at J, with 16 bases between the two ends. Germline V gives CDR1 SQVTM, CDR2 ANQGSEA. In nucleotides, the CDR3 is TGCAGCGTTGTCCCCCTCCTAGTTGAAAACACCATATATTTT. Translating gives CSVVPLLVENTIYF. Full variable domain (outside the CDR3, taken from reference TRBV29-1 and TRBJ1-3): SAVISQKPSRDICQRGTSLTIQCQVDSQVTMMFWYRQQPGQSLTLIATANQGSEATYESGFVIDKFPISRPNLTFSTLTVSNMSPEDSSIYLCSVVPLLVENTIYFGEGSWLTVV.

The J gene is TRBJ2-1, the V gene TRBV7-3, with 10 bases lining up with TRBD2. The germline V gene has CDR1 SGHTA and CDR2 FQGTGA. V dropped 8 bases and J dropped 6; count of bases not matched to a gene: 7. This CDR3 region has 14 residues. In DNA form, the CDR3 reads TGTGCCAGCGCTAGACTAGCGGGCACCAATGAGCAGTTCTTC. This encodes CASARLAGTNEQFF. The complete variable domain, with remaining parts taken from reference TRBV7-3 and TRBJ2-1, reads GAGVSQTPSNKVTEKGKYVELRCDPISGHTALYWYRQSLGQGPEFLIYFQGTGAADDSGLPNDRFFAVRPEGSVSTLKIQRTERGDSAVYLCASARLAGTNEQFFGPGTRLTVL.

The chain combines TRBV18 with TRBJ2-5; TRBD1 is a possible D gene (6 bases). The CDR3 spans 13 residues. Germline V CDR1 and CDR2: KGHSH, LQKENI. V dropped 2 bases and J dropped 5 bases, with 9 bases sitting between them. This CDR3 is CASSPTGFETQYF. Written as DNA, the CDR3 is TGTGCCAGCTCACCAACAGGGTTTGAGACCCAGTACTTC.

The rearrangement uses TRBV9 and TRBJ1-1; 8 bases agree with TRBD1. This CDR3 is 14 amino acids long. Germline-derived CDR1 and CDR2 are SGDLS and YYNGEE. V shed 6 bases and J 4 bases; nucleotides not matched to a gene: 8. CDR3 protein: CASTPDRGSTEAFF. CDR3 coding DNA: TGTGCCAGCACCCCCGACAGGGGAAGCACTGAAGCTTTCTTT.